This is a list of T cell receptor beta chains from one sample in a study of shared clonotypes between healthy human individuals. Method: immunoSEQ multiplex PCR; TCRdb's copy keeps in-frame clones and lacks some. This sample carries about 590,000 clones, roughly 95% of them seen once, and the ten largest clones take 0.085% to 0.11%. The sequenced sample was naive CD8+ T cells sorted from blood. Receptors originate from a woman younger than 45 in good health. The CDR3 runs from the conserved cysteine through the conserved F or W. The D gene is left open where the match is weak. The size entry is marked missing in some rows and otherwise reads once, few, many or a size class.

TRBV27,TRBJ1-2,-,-,CASSLWQGFTYGYTF,TGTGCCAGCAGTTTGTGGCAGGGATTCACCTATGGCTACACCTTC
TRBV7-9,TRBJ2-2,-,-,CASSLGPGELFF,TGTGCCAGCAGCTTAGGCCCCGGGGAGCTGTTTTTT
TRBV28,TRBJ1-1,-,once,CASSYGDRTEAFF,TGTGCCAGCAGTTACGGAGACAGAACTGAAGCTTTCTTT
TRBV2,TRBJ1-5,-,-,CASRRRVDNQPQHF,TGTGCCAGCAGGAGGAGGGTCGACAATCAGCCCCAGCATTTT
TRBV5-6,TRBJ2-7,-,-,CASSPEGRATYEQYF,TGTGCCAGCAGCCCTGAGGGCAGGGCAACCTACGAGCAGTACTTC
TRBV19,TRBJ1-5,-,few,CASSIGQGSNQPQHF,TGTGCCAGTAGTATAGGTCAGGGAAGCAATCAGCCCCAGCATTTT
TRBV28,TRBJ2-4,TRBD1,-,CASSIRQGRPPGIQYF,TGTGCCAGCAGTATCCGACAGGGGCGACCTCCGGGCATTCAGTACTTC
TRBV7-8,TRBJ2-7,-,-,CASSLEEGLASSYEQYF,TGTGCCAGCAGCTTAGAAGAGGGCCTGGCAAGCTCCTACGAGCAGTACTTC
TRBV27,TRBJ2-7,-,-,CASRGGGNEQYF,TGTGCCAGCAGGGGAGGGGGGAACGAGCAGTACTTC
TRBV10-2,TRBJ1-5,TRBD1,once,CASSDGGQGDQPQHF,TGCGCCAGCAGTGATGGCGGACAGGGGGATCAGCCCCAGCATTTT
TRBV11-2,TRBJ2-1,-,-,CASSLADSNEQFF,TGTGCCAGCAGCTTAGCGGACAGCAATGAGCAGTTCTTC
TRBV28,TRBJ1-5,-,-,CASSRDEDNQPQHF,TGTGCCAGCAGTCGGGACGAGGACAATCAGCCCCAGCATTTT
TRBV19,TRBJ2-7,TRBD1,-,CASSPGQGAFYEQYF,TGTGCCAGTAGCCCGGGACAGGGGGCTTTCTACGAGCAGTACTTC
TRBV27,TRBJ1-2,TRBD1,-,CASSLWGQGSSVGGYTF,TGTGCCAGCAGTTTGTGGGGACAGGGGTCTTCGGTCGGTGGCTACACCTTC
TRBV5-4,TRBJ2-2,-,-,CAGGAGNTGELFF,TGTGCCGGGGGGGCGGGAAACACCGGGGAGCTGTTTTTT
TRBV14,TRBJ2-6,-,-,CASSQDSGANVLTF,TGTGCCAGCAGCCAAGATTCAGGGGCCAACGTCCTGACTTTC
TRBV27,TRBJ2-3,TRBD2,-,CASSTRWTSGSKGRRDTQYF,TGTGCCAGCAGTACTCGGTGGACTAGCGGGAGTAAGGGGCGCAGGGATACGCAGTATTTT
TRBV7-8,TRBJ1-4,-,once,CASSSRPGSSEKLFF,TGTGCCAGCAGCTCACGTCCAGGGTCTTCTGAAAAACTGTTTTTT
TRBV27,TRBJ2-1,-,-,CASSYGRDNEQFF,TGTGCCAGCAGTTACGGCCGGGACAATGAGCAGTTCTTC
TRBV19,TRBJ1-5,TRBD1,-,CASSYGQGALQPQHF,TGTGCCAGTAGTTACGGACAGGGGGCTTTGCAGCCCCAGCATTTT
TRBV11-2,TRBJ1-2,-,-,CASSLFLDGYSSGYTF,TGTGCCAGCAGCTTATTCCTGGACGGTTATTCATCTGGCTACACCTTC
TRBV7-9,TRBJ2-7,-,-,CASSQTTYEQYF,TGTGCCAGCAGCCAAACAACCTACGAGCAGTACTTC
TRBV2,TRBJ2-7,TRBD2,-,CATKGTSGTPYEQYF,TGTGCCACTAAGGGGACTAGCGGGACCCCCTACGAGCAGTACTTC